Presented here are 11 T cell receptor beta chains from one specimen sequenced in a study of vaccination and CD4 T cells after COVID-19. Their target antigens are unknown. As for treatment: roughly 10-day PBMC culture with coronavirus spike peptide pools or control peptides (ViraFEST assay). The Oncomine TCR Beta short-read assay was what sequenced the DNA obtained from cultured CD4+ T cells. MiXCR, applied by TCRdb to the PCR reads, yields one record per CDR3 protein. The sample lists 11,000 or so distinct CDR3 sequences, roughly 71% occurring once. Specimen: CD4+ T cells from blood, cultured in vitro. These receptors came from a human donor who had recovered from COVID-19.

This sequence joins TRBV28 and TRBJ2-7; 7 nucleotides align to TRBD1. Germline CDR1 reads MDHEN; CDR2 reads SYDVKM. The J segment lost 8 bases and the V segment lost 6 bases, leaving 10 bases of the junction unmatched. The CDR3 has 13 amino acids. The CDR3 sequence is CASSLGTASKQYF. CDR3 coding DNA: TGTGCCAGCAGCTTGGGGACAGCGAGTAAGCAGTACTTC.

The J gene is TRBJ1-2, the V gene TRBV5-5, with 9 nucleotides matching TRBD1. CDR1 SGHKS and CDR2 YYEKEE come from the germline V gene (reference sequence). The length of the CDR3 is 15 residues. J was trimmed by 8 bases and V by 4 bases; bases with no gene match: 12. CDR3 in amino acids: CASSNRDREGGGYTF. CDR3 sequence (DNA): TGTGCCAGCAGCAACCGGGACAGGGAGGGAGGCGGCTACACCTTC.

The sample holds a few counts of this clonotype. The genes are TRBV20-1 and TRBJ1-5; D call uncertain. Trimming removed 6 bases at V and 1 base at J, with 4 bases between. Per germline, CDR1 DFQATT and CDR2 SNEGSKA (reference sequence). The CDR3 spans 11 residues. CDR3 in DNA: TGCAGTGCCCGGAGCAATCAGCCCCAGCATTTT. This sequence encodes CSARSNQPQHF.

The chain combines TRBV24-1 with TRBJ2-3; either TRBD1 or TRBD2 may fit D (6 bases each). Per the germline V gene, CDR1 is KGHDR and CDR2 is SFDVKD. CDR3 size: 15 residues. V was trimmed by 1 base and J by 3 bases, leaving 10 bases between them. The CDR3 protein is CATSDFGGRTDTQYF. Here the CDR3 DNA reads TGTGCCACCAGTGATTTTGGGGGGCGTACAGATACGCAGTATTTT.

This clonotype was observed a single time. The J gene is TRBJ2-3, the V gene TRBV7-9; 8 nucleotides align to TRBD1. Germline assignment: CDR1 SEHNR and CDR2 FQNEAQ (reference sequence). The J segment lost 2 bases and the V segment lost 5 bases, leaving 9 bases of the junction unmatched. The CDR3 runs to 16 residues. CDR3 sequence (DNA): TGTGCCAGCAGCCACACCAGGGGGCCCCCCACAGATACGCAGTATTTT. Residues: CASSHTRGPPTDTQYF.

The chain links TRBV7-9 to TRBJ2-2; D gene uncertain. CDR3 length equals 9 residues. Germline V gene sequence: CDR1 SEHNR, CDR2 FQNEAQ (reference sequence). Trimming took off 5 bases at V and 13 bases at J, with 5 bases between the two ends. CDR3 DNA sequence: TGTGCCAGCAGCCTCCCGCTGTTTTTT. It translates to CASSLPLFF. Variable domain in full (rest from reference TRBV7-9 and TRBJ2-2): DTGVSQNPRHKITKRGQNVTFRCDPISEHNRLYWYRQTLGQGPEFLTYFQNEAQLEKSRLLSDRFSAERPKGSFSTLEIQRTEQGDSAMYLCASSLPLFFGEGSRLTVL.

V usage is TRBV20-1 and J usage is TRBJ2-7; maybe TRBD1 (5 bases). The CDR3 runs 14 residues. V gave up 0 bases and J gave up 4 bases, with 13 bases separating them. CDR1 is DFQATT, CDR2 SNEGSKA, per germline (reference sequence). The CDR3 DNA reads as TGCAGTGCTAGAGATGCAGGGTTCGATTACGAGCAGTACTTC. Translated: CSARDAGFDYEQYF.

This clonotype was picked up one time. This chain links TRBV28 with TRBJ1-2; a weak D match, TRBD1 (5 bases). Germline V gene lookup returns CDR1 MDHEN and CDR2 SYDVKM. The V end lost 4 bases, the J end lost 1 base, and 16 bases lay between the germline ends. The CDR3 contains 16 residues. The CDR3: CASSSGAFGHNYGYTF. In DNA, the CDR3 is TGTGCCAGCAGTTCCGGGGCGTTTGGCCATAACTATGGCTACACCTTC.

The rearrangement joins TRBV5-3 to TRBJ2-7; the D call may be TRBD1 or TRBD2 (8 bases each). TRBV5-3 counts as an open reading frame of uncertain function. The CDR3 consists of 18 residues. The V end was cut by 1 base, the J end by 1 base, with 21 bases between. In DNA, the CDR3 is TGTGCCAGAAGCTTGCAGGGGGCTAGCGGGTACCTTTCCTACGAGCAGTACTTC. Protein product: CARSLQGASGYLSYEQYF.

In this sample, this clonotype turned up a few times. The V and J genes are TRBV6-1 and TRBJ1-3, with TRBD1 matching 7 bases. The V and J ends lost 3 bases and 0 bases, in that order; junction bases with no gene match: 8. The CDR3 runs to 17 residues. Germline V gene data show CDR1 as MNHNS and CDR2 as SASEGT. CDR3 residues: CASSDPGQPRSGNTIYF. CDR3 bases: TGTGCCAGCAGTGACCCGGGACAGCCCCGCTCTGGAAACACCATATATTTT.

V is TRBV6-5 and J is TRBJ2-5; no clear D. CDR3 size: 13 residues. The germline gives CDR1 MNHEY, CDR2 SVGAGI. The V gene lost 3 bases and the J gene lost 4 bases, with 9 bases spanning the gap. The CDR3 nucleotides read TGTGCCAGCAGTTATGGCTGGGGAGAGACCCAGTACTTC. It encodes CASSYGWGETQYF.